This is a list of T cell receptor beta chains from one sample in a study of control samples from healthy donors and cancer patients. Here immunoSEQ multiplex PCR was the method, and the copy in TCRdb shows in-frame clones only, minus some. The sample yields over 200,000 clones, roughly four fifths seen once. The sequenced sample was PBMCs. These receptors all stem from a woman aged 60 to 75 with lung cancer. CDR3s include the opening cysteine and the closing phenylalanine or tryptophan. D genes are given only for firm matches.

J gene: TRBJ1-2; D gene: -; V gene: TRBV28; CDR3 protein: CASSFKGYGYTF
J gene: TRBJ2-7; D gene: -; V gene: TRBV11-1; CDR3 protein: CASKETVPSYEQYF
J gene: TRBJ2-7; D gene: -; V gene: TRBV6-5; CDR3 protein: CASGIGGPTYEQYF
J gene: TRBJ2-7; D gene: -; V gene: TRBV6-5; CDR3 protein: CASSYSRGKGYEQYF
J gene: TRBJ1-2; D gene: -; V gene: TRBV5-1; CDR3 protein: CASSGGLANYGYTF
J gene: TRBJ2-3; D gene: -; V gene: TRBV6-1; CDR3 protein: CASSESHRDTDTQYF
J gene: TRBJ2-5; D gene: -; V gene: TRBV5-1; CDR3 protein: CASSRQETQYF
J gene: TRBJ1-6; D gene: TRBD1; V gene: TRBV28; CDR3 protein: CASSLFQGGTLHF
J gene: TRBJ1-1; D gene: -; V gene: TRBV28; CDR3 protein: CASSLRSGAFF
J gene: TRBJ2-3; D gene: -; V gene: TRBV30; CDR3 protein: CAWSVSAGSTDTQYF
J gene: TRBJ2-5; D gene: -; V gene: TRBV7-9; CDR3 protein: CASSLGVGGGETQYF